Presented here are 8 T cell receptor beta chains from one specimen sequenced in a study of cytomegalovirus exposure and HLA in healthy donors. Primers included in the PCR were 60 Vbeta and 13 Jbeta primers. Using immunoSEQ multiplex PCR, the repertoire was profiled, and TCRdb retains in-frame clones only, with some absent. The sample includes some 200,000 clones, under 70% of them seen just once. The sequenced sample was PBMCs. The receptors derive from a man aged 40-50 years in good health and CMV-seropositive.

CDR3 amino acids: CASGTANYGYTF. Written as DNA, the CDR3 is TGTGCCAGTGGAACAGCTAACTATGGCTACACCTTC. This sequence joins TRBV28 and TRBJ1-2, with unresolved D. Trimming took 9 bases from V and 0 from J, leaving 8 bases between them. This CDR3 comprises 12 residues. CDR1 and CDR2 (germline): MDHEN, SYDVKM.

J is TRBJ2-7 and V is TRBV4-3; 9 nucleotides align to TRBD2. V shed 4 bases, J shed 1 base, and the junction held 14 bases outside the gene matches. This CDR3 has 18 amino acids. From germline, CDR1 is LGHNA and CDR2 YSLEER. This CDR3 is CASSLHRQASGESYEQYF. CDR3 sequence (DNA): TGCGCCAGCAGCCTTCACCGACAGGCTAGCGGGGAGTCCTACGAGCAGTACTTC.

The chain uses TRBV6-5 and TRBJ2-1; 8 bases are a match to TRBD1. Germline V lookup: CDR1 MNHEY, CDR2 SVGAGI. J gave up 5 bases and V 4 bases, and 7 bases lay outside the gene matches. The CDR3 is made up of 15 amino acids. CDR3 protein: CASSSPGGADNEQFF. CDR3 DNA sequence: TGTGCCAGCAGTTCTCCAGGGGGCGCGGACAATGAGCAGTTCTTC.

The V call is TRBV11-1, the J call TRBJ1-4; D ambiguous. The CDR3 is 17 residues long. Germline-derived CDR1 and CDR2 are SGHAT and FQDESV (reference sequence). V was clipped by 1 base and J by 0 bases, with 12 bases between them. This CDR3 is CASSLGFSETTNEKLFF. CDR3 in DNA: TGTGCCAGCAGCTTAGGCTTTTCAGAAACAACTAATGAAAAACTGTTTTTT.

This clone occurred a few times. The chain has TRBV5-6 and TRBJ1-4, with 7 bases that match TRBD1. Germline CDR1 reads SGHDT; CDR2 reads YYEEEE. The CDR3 runs to 16 residues. V trimming: 3 bases; J trimming: 6 bases; junction bases outside the gene matches: 11. CDR3 sequence reads: CASSWNLGTDHEKLFF. CDR3 nucleotide sequence: TGTGCCAGCAGCTGGAACCTCGGGACAGACCATGAAAAACTGTTTTTT.

This clone was detected only a few times. This rearrangement joins TRBV7-2 to TRBJ2-2; 7 bases line up with TRBD1. CDR1 SGHTA and CDR2 FQGNSA come from the germline V gene. V lost 7 bases and J lost 3; bases outside the gene matches: 8. The CDR3 extends over 15 amino acids. The CDR3 region has the DNA TGTGCCAGCATCCCCGGACAGGTCGACACCGGGGAGCTGTTTTTT. Encoded protein: CASIPGQVDTGELFF. Using reference TRBV7-2 and TRBJ2-2 for the parts outside the CDR3, the full variable domain is GAGVSQSPSNKVTEKGKDVELRCDPISGHTALYWYRQSLGQGLEFLIYFQGNSAPDKSGLPSDRFSAERTGGSVSTLTIQRTQQEDSAVYLCASIPGQVDTGELFFGEGSRLTVL.

Note on this clone: Other DNA sequences within the sample encode an identical CDR3. The chain couples TRBV12-5 to TRBJ1-1, with D unresolved. The CDR3 loop spans 14 amino acids. V dropped 2 bases and J dropped 11 bases, with 18 bases sitting between them. Germline lookup yields CDR1 LGHNT and CDR2 FRNRAP. The CDR3 DNA is TGTGCTAGTGGTTTGTCCGGGAGTGGTGCTAGGGCTTTCTTT. This codes for CASGLSGSGARAFF.

The CDR3 DNA is TGCAGCGTTGAAGGGGGGTTTGTAGCGGGGACCGGGGAGCTGTTTTTT. Encoded protein: CSVEGGFVAGTGELFF. The chain is built from TRBV29-1 and TRBJ2-2; TRBD2 matches at 8 bases. The V and J ends lost 1 base and 5 bases, in that order; junction bases with no gene match: 9. CDR3 length equals 16 residues. Germline CDR1 and CDR2: SQVTM and ANQGSEA.